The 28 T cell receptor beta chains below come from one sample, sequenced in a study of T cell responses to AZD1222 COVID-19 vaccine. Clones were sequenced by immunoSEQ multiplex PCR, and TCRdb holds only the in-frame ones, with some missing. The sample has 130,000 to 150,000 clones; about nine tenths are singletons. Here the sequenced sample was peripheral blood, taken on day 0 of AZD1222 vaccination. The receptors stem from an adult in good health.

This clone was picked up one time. In nucleotides, the CDR3 is TGTGCCAGCAGCTACCCCAACTATGGCTACACCTTC. Translated: CASSYPNYGYTF. The chain uses TRBV5-4 and TRBJ1-2, with D hard to call. The V and J ends lost 3 bases and 2 bases respectively, with 5 bases between them. The CDR3 consists of 12 residues. Germline CDR1 is SGHNT and CDR2 is YYREEE (reference sequence). Variable domain in full (rest from reference TRBV5-4 and TRBJ1-2): ETGVTQSPTHLIKTRGQQVTLRCSSQSGHNTVSWYQQALGQGPQFIFQYYREEENGRGNFPPRFSGLQFPNYSSELNVNALELDDSALYLCASSYPNYGYTFGSGTRLTVV.

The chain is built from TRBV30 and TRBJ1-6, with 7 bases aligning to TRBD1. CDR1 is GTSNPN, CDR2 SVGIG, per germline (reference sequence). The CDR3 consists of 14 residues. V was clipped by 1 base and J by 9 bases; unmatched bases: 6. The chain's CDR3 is CAWSEGAGGSPLHF. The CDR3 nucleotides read TGTGCCTGGAGTGAAGGGGCAGGGGGTTCACCCCTCCACTTT.

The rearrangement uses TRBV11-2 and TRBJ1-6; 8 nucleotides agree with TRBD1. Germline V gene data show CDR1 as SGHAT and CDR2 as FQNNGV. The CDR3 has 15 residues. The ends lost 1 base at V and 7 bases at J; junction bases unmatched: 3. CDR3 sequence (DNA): TGTGCCAGCAGCTTAGCAGGGGGCTCAAATTCACCCCTCCACTTT. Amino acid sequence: CASSLAGGSNSPLHF.

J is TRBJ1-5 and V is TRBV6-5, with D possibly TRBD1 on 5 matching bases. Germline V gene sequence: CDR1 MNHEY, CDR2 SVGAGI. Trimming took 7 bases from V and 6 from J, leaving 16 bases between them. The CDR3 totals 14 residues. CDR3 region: CASNQSPGAQPQHF. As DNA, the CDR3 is TGTGCCAGCAACCAGAGTCCTGGGGCTCAGCCCCAGCATTTT.

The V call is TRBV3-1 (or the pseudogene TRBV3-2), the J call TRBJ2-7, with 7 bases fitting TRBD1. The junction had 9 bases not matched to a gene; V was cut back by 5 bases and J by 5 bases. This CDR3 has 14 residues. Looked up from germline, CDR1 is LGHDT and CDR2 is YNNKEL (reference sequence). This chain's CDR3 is CASSAPGTAHEQYF. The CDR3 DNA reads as TGTGCCAGCAGCGCCCCCGGGACAGCGCACGAGCAGTACTTC.

CDR3 nucleotide sequence: TGTGCCAGCAGCTGGGACTCTACCTACGAGCAGTACTTC. Translating gives CASSWDSTYEQYF. The chain links TRBV11-2 to TRBJ2-7, with D tentatively TRBD2 (6 bases). The CDR3 loop spans 13 amino acids. Germline CDR1 SGHAT, CDR2 FQNNGV. V shed 4 bases and J shed 2 bases, with 9 bases lying between them.

CDR3 nucleotides: TGTGCCATCAGAGAAGGGACAGTGAATGAGCAGTTCTTC. It specifies CAIREGTVNEQFF. The rearrangement links TRBV10-3 to TRBJ2-1, with 7 nucleotides matching TRBD1. Germline CDR1 is ENHRY and CDR2 is SYGVKD. This CDR3 has 13 amino acids. Trimming took 6 bases from V and 7 from J; bases not matched to a gene: 6.

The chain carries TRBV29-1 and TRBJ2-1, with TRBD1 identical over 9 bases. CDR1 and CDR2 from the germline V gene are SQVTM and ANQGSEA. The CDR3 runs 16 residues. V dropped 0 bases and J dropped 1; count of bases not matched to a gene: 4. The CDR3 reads CSVEEGTGTSYNEQFF. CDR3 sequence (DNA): TGCAGCGTTGAAGAAGGGACAGGGACTTCCTACAATGAGCAGTTCTTC.

The CDR3: CASSFTGVRTSGLGGAKNIQYF. DNA of the CDR3: TGCGCCAGCAGCTTTACCGGCGTTAGGACTAGCGGCCTCGGGGGAGCCAAAAACATTCAGTACTTC. The chain couples TRBV5-1 to TRBJ2-4; 10 nucleotides agree with TRBD2. CDR3 length equals 22 residues. V shed 2 bases and J 0 bases; nucleotides not matched to a gene: 20. Looked up from germline, CDR1 is SGHRS and CDR2 is YFSETQ.

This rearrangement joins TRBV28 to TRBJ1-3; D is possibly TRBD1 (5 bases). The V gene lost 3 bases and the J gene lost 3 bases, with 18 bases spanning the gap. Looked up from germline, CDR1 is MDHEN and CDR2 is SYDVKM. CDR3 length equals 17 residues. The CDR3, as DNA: TGTGCCAGCAGTTTGTTTGCCCTGACAGTATATGGAAACACCATATATTTT. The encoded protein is CASSLFALTVYGNTIYF.

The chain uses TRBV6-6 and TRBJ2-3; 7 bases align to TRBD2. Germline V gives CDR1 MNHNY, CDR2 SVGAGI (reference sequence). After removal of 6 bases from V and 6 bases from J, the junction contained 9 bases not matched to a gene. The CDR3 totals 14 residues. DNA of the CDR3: TGTGCCAGCAGCCGTACTCCCGGGGGGGATACGCAGTATTTT. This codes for CASSRTPGGDTQYF.

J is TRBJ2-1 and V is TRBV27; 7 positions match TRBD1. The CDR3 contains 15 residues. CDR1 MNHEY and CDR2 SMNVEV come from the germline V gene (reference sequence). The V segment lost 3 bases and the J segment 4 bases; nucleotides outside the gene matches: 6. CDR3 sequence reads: CASSFGTAKYNEQFF. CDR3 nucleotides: TGTGCCAGCAGTTTCGGGACAGCAAAATACAATGAGCAGTTCTTC.

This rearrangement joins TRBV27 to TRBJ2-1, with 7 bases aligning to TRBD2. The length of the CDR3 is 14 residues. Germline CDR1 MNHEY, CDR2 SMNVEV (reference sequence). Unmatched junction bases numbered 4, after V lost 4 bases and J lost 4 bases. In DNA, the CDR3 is TGTGCCAGCAGTTCTACGGGGGGTTACAATGAGCAGTTCTTC. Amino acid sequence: CASSSTGGYNEQFF.

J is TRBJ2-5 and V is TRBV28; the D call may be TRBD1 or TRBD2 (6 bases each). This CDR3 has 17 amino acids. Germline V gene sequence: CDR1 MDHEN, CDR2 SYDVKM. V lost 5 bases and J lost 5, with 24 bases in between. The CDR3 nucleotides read TGTGCCAGCAGTCCCACAGGCCACGGGGGCGCGGAGGAGACCCAGTACTTC. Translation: CASSPTGHGGAEETQYF.

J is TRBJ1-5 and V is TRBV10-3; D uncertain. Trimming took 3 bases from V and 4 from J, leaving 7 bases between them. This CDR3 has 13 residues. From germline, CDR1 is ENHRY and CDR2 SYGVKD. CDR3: CAISDQSNQPQHF. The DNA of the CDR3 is TGTGCCATCAGTGATCAGAGTAATCAGCCCCAGCATTTT.

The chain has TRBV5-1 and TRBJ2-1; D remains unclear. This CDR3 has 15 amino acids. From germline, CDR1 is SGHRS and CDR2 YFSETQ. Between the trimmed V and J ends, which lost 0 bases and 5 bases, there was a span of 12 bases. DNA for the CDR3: TGCGCCAGCAGCTTGGTCGCTCGACTTAACAATGAGCAGTTCTTC. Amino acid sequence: CASSLVARLNNEQFF.

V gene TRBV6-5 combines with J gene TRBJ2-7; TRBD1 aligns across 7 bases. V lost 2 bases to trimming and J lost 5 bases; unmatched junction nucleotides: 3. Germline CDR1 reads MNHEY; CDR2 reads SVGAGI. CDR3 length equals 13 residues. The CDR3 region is CASSYRTGHEQYF. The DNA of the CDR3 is TGTGCCAGCAGTTACAGGACAGGCCACGAGCAGTACTTC.

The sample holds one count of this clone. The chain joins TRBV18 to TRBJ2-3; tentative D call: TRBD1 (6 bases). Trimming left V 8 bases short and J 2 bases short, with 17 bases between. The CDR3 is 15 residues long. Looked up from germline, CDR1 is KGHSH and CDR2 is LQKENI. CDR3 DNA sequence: TGTGCCAGCCTTCCACGAGACAGGACCACAGATACGCAGTATTTT. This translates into CASLPRDRTTDTQYF.

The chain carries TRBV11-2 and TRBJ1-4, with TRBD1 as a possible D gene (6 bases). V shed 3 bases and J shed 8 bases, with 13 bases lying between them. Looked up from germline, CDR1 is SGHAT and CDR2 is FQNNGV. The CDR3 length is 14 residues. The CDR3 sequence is CASSFLWGREKLFF. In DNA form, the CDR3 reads TGTGCCAGCAGCTTCCTCTGGGGGCGCGAAAAACTGTTTTTT.

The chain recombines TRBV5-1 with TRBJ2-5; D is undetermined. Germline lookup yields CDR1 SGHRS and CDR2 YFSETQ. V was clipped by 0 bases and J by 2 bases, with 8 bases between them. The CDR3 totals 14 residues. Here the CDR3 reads CASSLALSQETQYF. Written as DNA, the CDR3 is TGCGCCAGCAGCTTGGCTCTCTCTCAAGAGACCCAGTACTTC. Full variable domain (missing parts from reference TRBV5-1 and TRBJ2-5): KAGVTQTPRYLIKTRGQQVTLSCSPISGHRSVSWYQQTPGQGLQFLFEYFSETQRNKGNFPGRFSGRQFSNSRSEMNVSTLELGDSALYLCASSLALSQETQYFGPGTRLLVL.

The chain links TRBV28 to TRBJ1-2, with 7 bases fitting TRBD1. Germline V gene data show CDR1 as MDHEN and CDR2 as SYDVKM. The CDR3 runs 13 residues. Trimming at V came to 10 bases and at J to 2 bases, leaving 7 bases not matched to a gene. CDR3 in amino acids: CATRDRPNYGYTF. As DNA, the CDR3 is TGTGCCACCCGGGACAGACCAAACTATGGCTACACCTTC.

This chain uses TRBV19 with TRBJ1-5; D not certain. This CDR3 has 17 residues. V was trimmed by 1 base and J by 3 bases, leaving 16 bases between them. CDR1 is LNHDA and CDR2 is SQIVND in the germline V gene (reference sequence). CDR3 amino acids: CASSIVGIRKPNQPQHF. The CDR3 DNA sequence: TGTGCCAGTAGTATAGTGGGCATTCGAAAACCCAATCAGCCCCAGCATTTT.

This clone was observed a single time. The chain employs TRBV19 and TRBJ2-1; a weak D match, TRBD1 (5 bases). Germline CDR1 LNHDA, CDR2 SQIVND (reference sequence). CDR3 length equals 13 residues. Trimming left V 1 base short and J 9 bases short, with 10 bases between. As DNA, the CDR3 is TGTGCCAGTAGTATAGTTGCAGGGCCTGAGCAGTTCTTC. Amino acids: CASSIVAGPEQFF.

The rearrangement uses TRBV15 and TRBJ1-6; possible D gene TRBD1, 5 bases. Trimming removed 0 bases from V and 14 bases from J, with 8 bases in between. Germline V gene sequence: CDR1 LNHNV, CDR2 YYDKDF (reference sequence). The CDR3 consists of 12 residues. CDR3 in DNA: TGTGCCACCAGCAGAGATACGGGGGCCCTCCACTTT. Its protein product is CATSRDTGALHF.

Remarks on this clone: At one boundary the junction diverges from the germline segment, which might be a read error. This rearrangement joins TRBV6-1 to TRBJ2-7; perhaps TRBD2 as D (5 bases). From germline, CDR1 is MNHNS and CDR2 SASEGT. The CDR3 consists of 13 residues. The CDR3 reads CASSEKRVLRGNF. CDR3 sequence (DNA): TGTGCCAGCAGTGAAAAGAGGGTCCTACGAGGGAACTTC.

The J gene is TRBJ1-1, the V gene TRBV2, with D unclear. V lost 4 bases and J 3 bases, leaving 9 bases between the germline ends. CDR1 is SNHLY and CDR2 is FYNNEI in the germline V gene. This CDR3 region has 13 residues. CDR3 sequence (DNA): TGTGCCAGCAGTGCGGAATTCTACACTGAAGCTTTCTTT. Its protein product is CASSAEFYTEAFF.

The CDR3 nucleotides are TGTGCCAGTAGTATAGATTGGAGGTCGGATGAAAAACTGTTTTTT. Its translation is CASSIDWRSDEKLFF. V gene TRBV19 combines with J gene TRBJ1-4; no definite D call. This CDR3 has 15 amino acids. Germline V lookup: CDR1 LNHDA, CDR2 SQIVND (reference sequence). Trimming removed 0 bases at V and 6 bases at J, with 11 bases between.

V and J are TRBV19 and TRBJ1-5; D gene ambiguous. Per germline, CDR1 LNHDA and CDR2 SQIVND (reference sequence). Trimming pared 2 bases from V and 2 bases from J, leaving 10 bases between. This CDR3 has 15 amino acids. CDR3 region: CASSIRPVGNQPQHF. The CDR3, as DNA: TGTGCCAGTAGTATACGGCCAGTCGGCAATCAGCCCCAGCATTTT.